Shown below are 8 T cell receptor beta chains from a single sample sequenced in a study of cytomegalovirus exposure and HLA in healthy donors. PCR amplification relied on 60 Vbeta primers (plus 13 Jbeta primers). Profiling relied on immunoSEQ multiplex PCR, and the TCRdb table lists in-frame clones only, not all of them. The repertoire includes 100,000 to 150,000 clones, about 11% of them detected once, and around 5% sits in the top ten. The material sequenced was PBMCs. The origin of the receptors is a woman between 18 and 30 years old in good health and CMV-seropositive.

This clone came up a few times. The chain has TRBV2 and TRBJ2-7, with 12 bases aligning to TRBD2. CDR1 is SNHLY and CDR2 is FYNNEI in the germline V gene. This CDR3 has 17 amino acids. V was pared by 6 bases and J by 2 bases, with 11 bases of the junction left unmatched. In nucleotides, the CDR3 is TGTGCCAGCAGGGATGCAACTAGCGGGAGGACAACCTACGAGCAGTACTTC. Its translation is CASRDATSGRTTYEQYF. Complete variable domain (other parts from reference TRBV2 and TRBJ2-7): EPEVTQTPSHQVTQMGQEVILRCVPISNHLYFYWYRQILGQKVEFLVSFYNNEISEKSEIFDDQFSVERPDGSNFTLKIRSTKLEDSAMYFCASRDATSGRTTYEQYFGPGTRLTVT.

This clone was counted between two and nine times. Here the CDR3 DNA reads TGCGCCAGCAGCTTGGATGGACAGGCTGGGACTGAAGCTTTCTTT. Residues: CASSLDGQAGTEAFF. This chain uses TRBV5-1 with TRBJ1-1; 7 bases agree with TRBD1. V lost 0 bases to trimming and J lost 5 bases; unmatched junction nucleotides: 7. In germline, CDR1 is SGHRS, CDR2 YFSETQ. The CDR3 length is 15 residues.

In its sample, this clone was seen a few times. The rearrangement links TRBV28 to TRBJ2-7, with D hard to call. The CDR3 covers 14 residues. Germline V gene lookup returns CDR1 MDHEN and CDR2 SYDVKM. Trimming stripped 3 bases from V and 0 bases from J, with 9 bases between. The CDR3 DNA is TGTGCCAGCAGTTTTCCCCTGAGCTCCTACGAGCAGTACTTC. Its translation is CASSFPLSSYEQYF.

This clone was seen more than once but under ten times. The genes are TRBV7-6 and TRBJ1-4; 8 nucleotides agree with TRBD1. The CDR3 runs 15 residues. Losses at the gene ends were 1 base for V and 7 bases for J; bases not matched to a gene: 5. Germline lookup yields CDR1 SGHVS and CDR2 FNYEAQ. CDR3 DNA sequence: TGTGCCAGCAGCTTAGGCGGACAGGGTGGTGAAAAACTGTTTTTT. As protein: CASSLGGQGGEKLFF.

This clone has more than one count but fewer than ten. The chain recombines TRBV6-6 with TRBJ1-1; 9 bases are shared with TRBD1. This CDR3 contains 16 residues. Germline CDR1 and CDR2: MNHNY and SVGAGI (reference sequence). V shed 1 base, J shed 7 bases, and the junction held 10 bases outside the gene matches. The CDR3 loop is CASSYFNRGRVVEAFF. For the CDR3, the DNA is TGTGCCAGCAGTTACTTTAACAGGGGGCGGGTTGTTGAAGCTTTCTTT.

A few counts support this clone. The chain couples TRBV2 to TRBJ1-3, with D perhaps TRBD1 (5 bases). Germline V gene lookup returns CDR1 SNHLY and CDR2 FYNNEI. This CDR3 comprises 15 residues. Trimming left V 5 bases short and J 4 bases short, with 15 bases between. CDR3 nucleotide sequence: TGTGCCAGCAGTCCCGGGGGACCCACGGGAAACACCATATATTTT. This translates into CASSPGGPTGNTIYF. The complete variable domain, with remaining parts taken from reference TRBV2 and TRBJ1-3, reads EPEVTQTPSHQVTQMGQEVILRCVPISNHLYFYWYRQILGQKVEFLVSFYNNEISEKSEIFDDQFSVERPDGSNFTLKIRSTKLEDSAMYFCASSPGGPTGNTIYFGEGSWLTVV.

The J gene is TRBJ2-5, the V gene TRBV28, with D perhaps matching TRBD2 (6 bases). The CDR3 runs to 14 residues. The V and J ends lost 4 bases and 7 bases respectively, with 16 bases between them. Looked up from germline, CDR1 is MDHEN and CDR2 is SYDVKM. In DNA, the CDR3 is TGTGCCAGCAGTTACCCGGGAGAGGTCGGGACCCAGTACTTC. Amino acids: CASSYPGEVGTQYF.

The chain couples TRBV5-6 to TRBJ2-1; 10 bases map to TRBD2. Germline V CDR1 and CDR2: SGHDT, YYEEEE. The CDR3 consists of 16 residues. The V and J ends lost 0 bases and 1 base, in that order; junction bases with no gene match: 1. The CDR3 sequence is CASSLERGGSYNEQFF. The CDR3 nucleotides are TGTGCCAGCAGCTTGGAGCGGGGGGGGTCCTACAATGAGCAGTTCTTC. The full variable domain, its missing parts supplied by reference TRBV5-6 and TRBJ2-1, is DAGVTQSPTHLIKTRGQQVTLRCSPKSGHDTVSWYQQALGQGPQFIFQYYEEEERQRGNFPDRFSGHQFPNYSSELNVNALLLGDSALYLCASSLERGGSYNEQFFGPGTRLTVL.